A single sample is the source of the 8 T cell receptor beta chains below, sequenced in a study of T cell responses to AZD1222 COVID-19 vaccine. Only in-frame clones appear in the TCRdb table, and some are missing; sequencing was by immunoSEQ multiplex PCR. The data contain approximately 110,000 clones, about 85% of them singletons. Source: peripheral blood, taken 28 days after the second AZD1222 dose. The receptors come from an adult who received the AZD1222 COVID-19 vaccine.

The J gene is TRBJ1-2, the V gene TRBV19; a weak D match, TRBD1 (5 bases). Germline CDR1 is LNHDA and CDR2 is SQIVND (reference sequence). Trimming pared 3 bases from V and 7 bases from J, leaving 27 bases between. The CDR3 is made up of 18 amino acids. The CDR3 spells CASSIPPGRVAGSIGYTF. CDR3 DNA: TGTGCCAGTAGTATCCCGCCAGGGCGGGTCGCGGGATCGATTGGCTACACCTTC.

The genes are TRBV27 and TRBJ2-1; 13 nucleotides agree with TRBD2. The junction had 11 bases not matched to a gene; V was cut back by 3 bases and J by 0 bases. This CDR3 is built from 20 residues. Germline values: CDR1 MNHEY, CDR2 SMNVEV (reference sequence). CDR3 DNA: TGTGCCAGCAGTTTGGGGCCGGGACTAGCGGGAACGAGCTCCTACAATGAGCAGTTCTTC. Translating it yields CASSLGPGLAGTSSYNEQFF.

This chain joins TRBV5-1 and TRBJ2-5; D is unclear. In germline, CDR1 is SGHRS, CDR2 YFSETQ. Trimming cost V 3 bases and J 9 bases, with 18 bases left between them. The CDR3 is 14 residues long. In DNA, the CDR3 is TGCGCCAGCAGCTACCGACCCGGGCCTGGGGCCCAGTACTTC. This codes for CASSYRPGPGAQYF. Looking up the rest from reference TRBV5-1 and TRBJ2-5 gives the full variable domain: KAGVTQTPRYLIKTRGQQVTLSCSPISGHRSVSWYQQTPGQGLQFLFEYFSETQRNKGNFPGRFSGRQFSNSRSEMNVSTLELGDSALYLCASSYRPGPGAQYFGPGTRLLVL.

The chain links TRBV6-5 to TRBJ1-6, with TRBD1 as a possible D gene (5 bases). V lost 6 bases and J lost 7, with 13 bases in between. This CDR3 is 14 amino acids long. The germline gives CDR1 MNHEY, CDR2 SVGAGI. Here the CDR3 reads CASRAGTVNSPLHF. CDR3 bases: TGTGCCAGCAGAGCCGGGACGGTCAATTCACCCCTCCACTTT.

V gene TRBV3-1 (or the pseudogene TRBV3-2) combines with J gene TRBJ1-1; 10 bases map to TRBD1. The junction had 0 bases not matched to a gene; V was cut back by 4 bases and J by 1 base. This CDR3 is 14 amino acids long. Germline CDR1 LGHDT, CDR2 YNNKEL (reference sequence). CDR3 sequence: CASSRTGGNTEAFF. CDR3 coding DNA: TGTGCCAGCAGCCGGACAGGGGGGAACACTGAAGCTTTCTTT.

This rearrangement joins TRBV7-6 to TRBJ1-5; D gene ambiguous. CDR3 length equals 10 residues. Germline lookup yields CDR1 SGHVS and CDR2 FNYEAQ. V shed 7 bases and J shed 7 bases, with 5 bases lying between them. The CDR3 sequence is CASTSQPQHF. DNA for the CDR3: TGTGCCAGCACTAGCCAGCCCCAGCATTTT.

The genes are TRBV5-5 and TRBJ2-6, with 9 positions matching TRBD1. The CDR3 consists of 18 residues. The ends lost 5 bases at V and 4 bases at J; junction bases unmatched: 13. CDR1 SGHKS and CDR2 YYEKEE come from the germline V gene (reference sequence). The CDR3 bases are TGTGCCAGCAGTTTTGTCCCGGGACAGGGTTCAGGGGCCAACGTCCTGACTTTC. Translation gives CASSFVPGQGSGANVLTF.

The chain employs TRBV19 and TRBJ2-1; TRBD1 matches 9 bases. J was trimmed by 6 bases and V by 8 bases; bases with no gene match: 5. The CDR3 is 13 amino acids. Germline-derived CDR1 and CDR2 are LNHDA and SQIVND (reference sequence). Written as DNA, the CDR3 is TGTGCCAGTGCCGGGACAGGGTTCAATGAGCAGTTCTTC. This gives the protein CASAGTGFNEQFF.